This T cell receptor (beta chain) was captured by sequencing in a study of blood T cells in healthy people across ages. A J-beta primer mix and a sample-barcoded 5' primer were used in a second PCR of about 7 to 12 cycles. In TCRdb, the 5' RACE reads were re-called with MiXCR into one record per CDR3 protein. The table records more than 900,000 distinct CDR3 sequences, just under 30% of them present only once. CDR1 and CDR2 from the germline V gene are MDHEN and SYDVKM. Trimming cost V 5 bases and J 6 bases, with 17 bases left between them. CDR3 length equals 14 residues. The sample was also linked to a second study, of T cells of mothers and their children.

Sample: blood. The V gene is TRBV28, the J gene TRBJ2-7; either TRBD1 or TRBD2 may fit D (7 bases each). This receptor was obtained from a woman aged 40 to 49 in good health. The CDR3 sequence: CASSPRQGGGEQYF. DNA for the CDR3: TGTGCCAGCAGTCCCCGACAGGGAGGGGGCGAGCAGTACTTC.